The rows below give T cell receptor beta chains drawn from one sample of a study of human T cells and chemical hapten exposure. TCRdb used MiXCR to reprocess the 5' RACE reads, holding one entry per CDR3 protein. This table holds about 140,000 distinct CDR3 sequences, around 4.1% found once. These receptors came from a female donor in good health. Both conserved end residues are part of each CDR3. A D gene is named only where the DNA matches it firmly. The size of a clone is reported for some rows only, either as once, few or many, or as a class for expanded clones.

>few|TRBV19|.|TRBJ2-3
TGTGCCAGTACCTCATATTCGACCGAGGGTTCCAGCACAGATACGCAGTATTTT
CASTSYSTEGSSTDTQYF
>many|TRBV20-1|.|TRBJ1-1
TGCAGTGCTAGAGATTGGCCGCGGAACACTGAAGCTTTCTTT
CSARDWPRNTEAFF
>many|TRBV27|.|TRBJ1-6
TGTGCCAGCAGTTTATGGGGACTTAATTCACCCCTCCACTTT
CASSLWGLNSPLHF
>few|TRBV3-1|.|TRBJ1-1
TGTGCCAGCAGCCAAGATAGATCAGCTTTCTTT
CASSQDRSAFF
>many|TRBV7-8|.|TRBJ2-7
TGTGCCAGCAGCTTAGGACTGGGATTCGCCTACGAGCAGTACTTC
CASSLGLGFAYEQYF
>many|TRBV5-5|.|TRBJ2-3
TGTGCCAGCAGCTTGTTTCCAAGCGGGGATACGCAGTATTTT
CASSLFPSGDTQYF
>many|TRBV5-1|.|TRBJ1-2
TGCGCCAGCAGCTTGGCAGGGCCCAATAACTATGGCTACACCTTC
CASSLAGPNNYGYTF
>many|TRBV14|.|TRBJ2-7
TGTGCCAGCAGTCTCATGGACAGCCCCCGGATCGAGCAGTACTTC
CASSLMDSPRIEQYF
>.|TRBV29-1|TRBD1|TRBJ2-3
TGCAGCGTTGTAGGGGGCGTGGGAGATACGCAGTATTTT
CSVVGGVGDTQYF
>.|TRBV19|.|TRBJ2-5
TGTGCCAGTAGTATACAGCTCCAAGAGACCCAGTACTTC
CASSIQLQETQYF
>many|TRBV7-9|TRBD1|TRBJ1-5
TGTGCCAGCAGCATGGGACAGGGGGCAGGGCAGCCCCAGCATTTT
CASSMGQGAGQPQHF
>many|TRBV5-4|TRBD2|TRBJ2-3
TGTGCCAGCAGCTTGTTCGGACTAGCGGGGGGGCCCCACACAGATACGCAGTATTTT
CASSLFGLAGGPHTDTQYF
>many|TRBV6-5|TRBD1|TRBJ1-1
TGTGCCAGCAGTTACTCGGGGTTTGGACAGGGAGGGGAAGCTTTCTTT
CASSYSGFGQGGEAFF
>many|TRBV21-1|.|TRBJ2-5
TGTGCCAGCAATACAGGGAGGGACCACCAAGAGACCCAGTACTTC
CASNTGRDHQETQYF
>few|TRBV13|TRBD1|TRBJ1-4
TGTGCCAGCAGCTCTTACAGGGGGAGTCAGGAAAAACTGTTTTTT
CASSSYRGSQEKLFF
>many|TRBV29-1|TRBD1|TRBJ2-4
TGCAGCGTTGGAAGGACAGGGTCTATAAACATTCAGTACTTC
CSVGRTGSINIQYF